This T cell receptor beta chain was identified during a study of blood T cell repertoires in COVID-19. Study-wide background: COVID-19 samples collected from the United States, Italy and Spain covered acute and convalescent phases. Sources were T cells, B-cell-depleted T cells, or PBMCs; the material itself was cDNA or gDNA.

Measured with immunoSEQ multiplex PCR; TCRdb has only the in-frame clones, and not every one. The sample records 45,000 to 60,000 clones, around 82% being singletons. The clonotype originates from an elderly man with COVID-19, enrolled during active disease. Input material: peripheral blood.

The CDR3 is CASSADRGGNTEAFF. CDR3 coding DNA: TGTGCCAGCAGCGCTGACAGGGGGGGGAACACTGAAGCTTTCTTT. The J gene is TRBJ1-1, the V gene TRBV7-2, with 9 bases identical to TRBD1. The CDR3 sequence is 15 residues long. The germline gives CDR1 SGHTA, CDR2 FQGNSA. Trimming cost V 5 bases and J 1 base; bases outside gene matches: 5.